The present TCR beta chain was sequenced within a study of blood T cell repertoires in COVID-19 (TCRdb year 2020). Background on the whole study: Samples covering the acute and convalescent phases of COVID-19 were provided by collaborators in the United States, Italy and Spain. The prospective study material was composed of cDNA or gDNA derived from T cells, B-cell-depleted T cells, or PBMCs. The dataset comprised deeply sampled blood TCRbeta repertoires from subjects exposed to, actively infected with, or recovered from COVID-19. The repertoires were released in a freely available public database intended as a resource for research on the immune response to SARS-CoV-2. Samples were obtained from the ongoing ImmuneRACE study (first 160 participants) and from about 1,300 subjects provided by 6 global collaborators. The sample metadata nearly always contained a de-identified subject ID, COVID-19 status, age in years and sex. HLA class I and class II types, where available, came from metadata supplied by the sample provider rather than from assay-based typing.

Paper-wide results and their limitations: The amount of clinical and demographic metadata varied by source and participant and was provided uncurated.

Remarks on this clone: Its antigen has not been determined. Per-base quality was not reported, and no clone a single base away is much larger than it.

Each collaborating institution followed its own protocols to collect whole blood in K2EDTA tubes. For TCRbeta analysis, collaborators shipped samples as frozen whole blood, isolated PBMCs, or DNA extracted from either of those sample types. The immunoSEQ Assay, a bias-controlled multiplex PCR, was used to amplify TCRbeta CDR3 regions from genomic DNA. Per the original workflow: The number of nucleated cells in each sample was estimated by amplification of reference gene primers within the assay. Sequence reads were collapsed and filtered to measure the absolute abundance of every unique TCRbeta CDR3 rearrangement. For each sample, productive Simpson clonality was calculated as the square root of Simpson's diversity index over productive rearrangements. TCRdb took this table from immuneACCESS and kept in-frame rearrangements with V and J called. Such tables lack part of the clones; where checked against another copy, unresolved V genes explain under half of the gap, and the rest is unexplained. That table supplies the V and J calls and clone size; D and trimming were determined from the DNA. This sample is represented by about 37,000 clones; roughly 90% of them were singletons. 7% to 7.5% of the sample comes from the top ten.

V loses 2 bases at its end and J loses 4 bases; junction bases beyond the gene matches: 8. CDR1 and CDR2, looked up from the germline V gene (reference sequence), are SGHNT and YYREEE. Measured from the cysteine to the phenylalanine, the CDR3 is 18 residues long. Just the 54-base CDR3 DNA is kept, in frame starting at base 1. Sequencing was done on a sample of peripheral blood. The receptor comes from a human donor in a cohort sampled during active COVID-19. The chain was built from TRBV5-4 and TRBJ2-2; 13 central bases correspond to TRBD2. The CDR3 protein sequence reads: CASSFPGTSGTLTGELFF. The DNA sequence is TGTGCCAGCAGCTTCCCCGGGACTAGCGGGACTCTCACCGGGGAGCTGTTTTTT. The entire variable domain, with the stretches around the CDR3 drawn from the reference TRBV5-4 and TRBJ2-2 proteins, is ETGVTQSPTHLIKTRGQQVTLRCSSQSGHNTVSWYQQALGQGPQFIFQYYREEENGRGNFPPRFSGLQFPNYSSELNVNALELDDSALYLCASSFPGTSGTLTGELFFGEGSRLTVL.